A selection of T cell receptor beta chains follows, all from one sample in a study of cytotoxic CD8 clonotypes in ibrutinib-treated CLL. The data were produced by immunoSEQ multiplex PCR, yet TCRdb's version contains in-frame clones alone and is incomplete. The data hold about 200,000 clones, with approximately 79% observed a single time. The sequences come from PBMCs, collected after 12 months of ibrutinib treatment. The source of these receptors is a human donor with chronic lymphocytic leukemia. CDR3s include the opening cysteine and the closing phenylalanine or tryptophan. The D gene is left open where the match is weak. Where a row states a size, it is once, few, many or the class of an expanded clone; other rows omit it.

j_gene: TRBJ1-2; v_gene: TRBV5-1; abundance: -; d_gene: -; len: 14; CDR3nt: TGCGCCAGCAGCCCAGGCCAGGCTAACTATGGCTACACCTTC; CDR3aa: CASSPGQANYGYTF
j_gene: TRBJ1-2; v_gene: TRBV19; abundance: once; d_gene: -; len: 18; CDR3nt: TGTGCCAGTAGTCCGATACCGAAAGTTGGCAGCCCGGCCTATGGCTACACCTTC; CDR3aa: CASSPIPKVGSPAYGYTF
j_gene: TRBJ2-7; v_gene: TRBV2; abundance: few; d_gene: -; len: 11; CDR3nt: TGTGCCAGCAGTGTGAACTACGAGCAGTACTTC; CDR3aa: CASSVNYEQYF
j_gene: TRBJ2-1; v_gene: TRBV10-2; abundance: -; d_gene: -; len: 16; CDR3nt: TGCGCCAGCAGTGAGTCAGGGTTGGGTAGCTGGGATGAGCAGTTCTTC; CDR3aa: CASSESGLGSWDEQFF
j_gene: TRBJ2-1; v_gene: TRBV19; abundance: -; d_gene: TRBD2; len: 16; CDR3nt: TGTGCCAGTAGTATAGACCTAGCGGAATTCTACAATGAGCAGTTCTTC; CDR3aa: CASSIDLAEFYNEQFF
j_gene: TRBJ2-7; v_gene: TRBV28; abundance: once; d_gene: -; len: 16; CDR3nt: TGTGCCAGCAGTTCCCCGGCCCGGGCTGGGACCTACGAGCAGTACTTC; CDR3aa: CASSSPARAGTYEQYF
j_gene: TRBJ2-7; v_gene: TRBV28; abundance: few; d_gene: -; len: 15; CDR3nt: TGTGCCAGCAGTTTAGCACCTCCGTCCTCCTACGAGCAGTACTTC; CDR3aa: CASSLAPPSSYEQYF
j_gene: TRBJ1-6; v_gene: TRBV30; abundance: few; d_gene: -; len: 14; CDR3nt: TGTGCCTGGAGTATTCCCGGGGGCAATTCACCCCTCCACTTT; CDR3aa: CAWSIPGGNSPLHF
j_gene: TRBJ1-4; v_gene: TRBV5-6; abundance: -; d_gene: -; len: 15; CDR3nt: TGTGCCAGCAGCACGACCCGGGGGTCGGGTGAAAAACTGTTTTTT; CDR3aa: CASSTTRGSGEKLFF
j_gene: TRBJ2-1; v_gene: TRBV7-3; abundance: -; d_gene: -; len: 13; CDR3nt: TGTGCCAGCAGCCAAAGAGCCTACAATGAGCAGTTCTTC; CDR3aa: CASSQRAYNEQFF
j_gene: TRBJ2-3; v_gene: TRBV6-5; abundance: -; d_gene: -; len: 14; CDR3nt: TGTGCCAGCAGTTGGAGCGGGCACACAGATACGCAGTATTTT; CDR3aa: CASSWSGHTDTQYF
j_gene: TRBJ1-2; v_gene: TRBV6-1; abundance: once; d_gene: TRBD1; len: 17; CDR3nt: TGTGCCAGCAGTGAAGCGGCGGGACAGCGACTGGGCTATGGCTACACCTTC; CDR3aa: CASSEAAGQRLGYGYTF
j_gene: TRBJ1-2; v_gene: TRBV6-6; abundance: -; d_gene: -; len: 16; CDR3nt: TGTGCCAGCAGAAAACAGCCGACAGGAATTAACTATGGCTACACCTTC; CDR3aa: CASRKQPTGINYGYTF
j_gene: TRBJ2-3; v_gene: TRBV30; abundance: -; d_gene: TRBD2; len: 16; CDR3nt: TGTGCCTGGAGTCCCTTCGCTAGCGGGGGGGGGTATACGCAGTATTTT; CDR3aa: CAWSPFASGGGYTQYF
j_gene: TRBJ1-2; v_gene: TRBV6-5; abundance: -; d_gene: -; len: 16; CDR3nt: TGTGCCAGCAGTTACTCCCGATGGGGGGCGGGCGGTGGCTACACCTTC; CDR3aa: CASSYSRWGAGGGYTF
j_gene: TRBJ1-2; v_gene: TRBV19; abundance: -; d_gene: TRBD1; len: 12; CDR3nt: TGTGCCAGTAGTACCGGACAGGGGGGATACACCTTC; CDR3aa: CASSTGQGGYTF
j_gene: TRBJ1-3; v_gene: TRBV28; abundance: -; d_gene: -; len: 18; CDR3nt: TGTGCCAGCAGTCCAGGACAGACCTACCATATCTCTGGAAACACCATATATTTT; CDR3aa: CASSPGQTYHISGNTIYF
j_gene: TRBJ2-7; v_gene: TRBV29-1; abundance: -; d_gene: TRBD1; len: 14; CDR3nt: TGCAGCGTTCGATATCCCGGGACAGGGTTCGAGCAGTACTTC; CDR3aa: CSVRYPGTGFEQYF
j_gene: TRBJ2-7; v_gene: TRBV10-3; abundance: -; d_gene: -; len: 13; CDR3nt: TGTGCCACCATGGGCGGGGTAGGCTACGAGCAGTACTTC; CDR3aa: CATMGGVGYEQYF
j_gene: TRBJ2-7; v_gene: TRBV2; abundance: few; d_gene: -; len: 10; CDR3nt: TGTGCCAGCATGCTCTACGAGCAGTACTTC; CDR3aa: CASMLYEQYF
j_gene: TRBJ2-1; v_gene: TRBV9; abundance: -; d_gene: -; len: 14; CDR3nt: TGTGCCAGCAGCCCTAGTGGAGACGCCAATGAGCAGTTCTTC; CDR3aa: CASSPSGDANEQFF
j_gene: TRBJ2-2; v_gene: TRBV27; abundance: few; d_gene: TRBD2; len: 16; CDR3nt: TGTGCCAGCAGTTTTACGGGACTAGCGGACACCGGGGAGCTGTTTTTT; CDR3aa: CASSFTGLADTGELFF
j_gene: TRBJ2-2; v_gene: TRBV27; abundance: -; d_gene: TRBD1; len: 15; CDR3nt: TGTGCCAGCAGTATCAGGGGGCCATACACCGGGGAGCTGTTTTTT; CDR3aa: CASSIRGPYTGELFF
j_gene: TRBJ1-5; v_gene: TRBV19; abundance: few; d_gene: -; len: 17; CDR3nt: TGTGCCAGTAGTCCGCCCCTCCTGGGCCGCCAGAATCAGCCCCAGCATTTT; CDR3aa: CASSPPLLGRQNQPQHF
j_gene: TRBJ2-2; v_gene: TRBV6-1; abundance: -; d_gene: TRBD1; len: 15; CDR3nt: TGTGCCAGCAGTGAGCCCGGACAGGGGACCGGGGAGCTGTTTTTT; CDR3aa: CASSEPGQGTGELFF
j_gene: TRBJ2-2; v_gene: TRBV5-1; abundance: few; d_gene: TRBD2; len: 17; CDR3nt: TGCGCCAGCAGCCCGGGACTAGCGGGGGGGCTCACCGGGGAGCTGTTTTTT; CDR3aa: CASSPGLAGGLTGELFF
j_gene: TRBJ1-1; v_gene: TRBV18; abundance: -; d_gene: -; len: 15; CDR3nt: TGTGCCAGCTCACCACGACAGGAGATGAACACTGAAGCTTTCTTT; CDR3aa: CASSPRQEMNTEAFF
j_gene: TRBJ2-5; v_gene: TRBV5-4; abundance: -; d_gene: -; len: 14; CDR3nt: TGTGCCAGCAGCTTGGGAACTAGTAAAGAGACCCAGTACTTC; CDR3aa: CASSLGTSKETQYF
j_gene: TRBJ2-1; v_gene: TRBV5-6; abundance: -; d_gene: TRBD2; len: 14; CDR3nt: TGTGCCAGCAGCTTGGTCCTAGCGGGGAATGAGCAGTTCTTC; CDR3aa: CASSLVLAGNEQFF
j_gene: TRBJ2-7; v_gene: TRBV6-5; abundance: -; d_gene: TRBD2; len: 15; CDR3nt: TGTGCCAGCAGTCAAGGACTAGCGGGAGCTTACGAGCAGTACTTC; CDR3aa: CASSQGLAGAYEQYF
j_gene: TRBJ2-3; v_gene: TRBV5-6; abundance: -; d_gene: TRBD1; len: 14; CDR3nt: TGTGCCAGCAGCTTGACAGGGGGAGACGATACGCAGTATTTT; CDR3aa: CASSLTGGDDTQYF
j_gene: TRBJ1-1; v_gene: TRBV6-5; abundance: -; d_gene: -; len: 15; CDR3nt: TGTGCCAGCACCGGGCGGAGGGTCTTGAACACTGAAGCTTTCTTT; CDR3aa: CASTGRRVLNTEAFF
j_gene: TRBJ1-2; v_gene: TRBV27; abundance: few; d_gene: TRBD1; len: 12; CDR3nt: TGTGCCAGCAGTTTAACAGGGGATGGCTACACCTTC; CDR3aa: CASSLTGDGYTF
j_gene: TRBJ2-1; v_gene: TRBV2; abundance: -; d_gene: -; len: 15; CDR3nt: TGTGCCAGCAGTGAAGGGGGCGGCTCCTACAATGAGCAGTTCTTC; CDR3aa: CASSEGGGSYNEQFF
j_gene: TRBJ2-7; v_gene: TRBV5-6; abundance: once; d_gene: TRBD1; len: 15; CDR3nt: TGTGCCAGCAGCTTCAGACAGGGGAATAACTACGAGCAGTACTTC; CDR3aa: CASSFRQGNNYEQYF
j_gene: TRBJ2-7; v_gene: TRBV30; abundance: -; d_gene: -; len: 13; CDR3nt: TGTGCCTGGAGTGTACGGACCTACTACGAGCAGTACTTC; CDR3aa: CAWSVRTYYEQYF
j_gene: TRBJ2-2; v_gene: TRBV28; abundance: -; d_gene: -; len: 14; CDR3nt: TGTGCCAGCAGATCTGGACAGCGCAGCCGGGAGCTGTTTTTT; CDR3aa: CASRSGQRSRELFF
j_gene: TRBJ2-7; v_gene: TRBV30; abundance: few; d_gene: -; len: 12; CDR3nt: TGTGCCTGGACCAGGGCCGGTTACGAGCAGTACTTC; CDR3aa: CAWTRAGYEQYF
j_gene: TRBJ2-7; v_gene: TRBV14; abundance: -; d_gene: -; len: 14; CDR3nt: TGTGCCAGCAGCCCCCGGCTAGGGGCCTACGAGCAGTACTTC; CDR3aa: CASSPRLGAYEQYF
j_gene: TRBJ2-2; v_gene: TRBV7-3; abundance: -; d_gene: -; len: 16; CDR3nt: TGTGCCAGCAGCTTAATTTCCGGTGGGAACACCGGGGAGCTGTTTTTT; CDR3aa: CASSLISGGNTGELFF
j_gene: TRBJ1-4; v_gene: TRBV5-1; abundance: -; d_gene: TRBD1; len: 14; CDR3nt: TGCGCCAGCAGCCGGACAGGGACAAGGGAAAAACTGTTTTTT; CDR3aa: CASSRTGTREKLFF
j_gene: TRBJ2-7; v_gene: TRBV11-2; abundance: -; d_gene: -; len: 14; CDR3nt: TGTGCCAGCAGCTTAAGACCGACGGCCTACGAGCAGTACTTC; CDR3aa: CASSLRPTAYEQYF
j_gene: TRBJ1-5; v_gene: TRBV28; abundance: few; d_gene: -; len: 17; CDR3nt: TGTGCCAGCAGTTCCCCCCTTATGACAGGCCGAGGGCAGCCCCAGCATTTT; CDR3aa: CASSSPLMTGRGQPQHF
j_gene: TRBJ2-7; v_gene: TRBV27; abundance: -; d_gene: -; len: 16; CDR3nt: TGTGCCAGCAGTTTAGGGTGGGGAGACAGCACCTACGAGCAGTACTTC; CDR3aa: CASSLGWGDSTYEQYF
j_gene: TRBJ2-5; v_gene: TRBV28; abundance: -; d_gene: -; len: 14; CDR3nt: TGTGCCAGCAGCCCCAGAGACAACCAAGAGACCCAGTACTTC; CDR3aa: CASSPRDNQETQYF
j_gene: TRBJ2-5; v_gene: TRBV2; abundance: -; d_gene: TRBD2; len: 14; CDR3nt: TGTGCCAGCAATCTAGAGCGGGAGGGGGAGACCCAGTACTTC; CDR3aa: CASNLEREGETQYF
j_gene: TRBJ1-2; v_gene: TRBV30; abundance: once; d_gene: -; len: 12; CDR3nt: TGTGCCTGGAGTGTAACCCCGGAAGGCTACACCTTC; CDR3aa: CAWSVTPEGYTF
j_gene: TRBJ2-2; v_gene: TRBV4-1; abundance: -; d_gene: -; len: 13; CDR3nt: TGCGCCAGCAGCCAAACAACAACCGGGGAGCTGTTTTTT; CDR3aa: CASSQTTTGELFF
j_gene: TRBJ2-2; v_gene: TRBV29-1; abundance: -; d_gene: -; len: 14; CDR3nt: TGCAGCGTTGAACCCCAGGAGAACACCGGGGAGCTGTTTTTT; CDR3aa: CSVEPQENTGELFF
j_gene: TRBJ2-3; v_gene: TRBV18; abundance: few; d_gene: -; len: 17; CDR3nt: TGTGCCAGCTCACCAGGGGTGACCTGGCTGAGCACAGATACGCAGTATTTT; CDR3aa: CASSPGVTWLSTDTQYF
j_gene: TRBJ2-1; v_gene: TRBV5-1; abundance: -; d_gene: TRBD2; len: 16; CDR3nt: TGCGCCAGCAGCTTAGGACTAGCGATAACGGATACAGAGCAGTTCTTC; CDR3aa: CASSLGLAITDTEQFF
j_gene: TRBJ2-7; v_gene: TRBV7-8; abundance: once; d_gene: -; len: 17; CDR3nt: TGTGCCAGCAGCTTACCCGTGAAAGCGGATCTCTCCTACGAGCAGTACTTC; CDR3aa: CASSLPVKADLSYEQYF
j_gene: TRBJ1-2; v_gene: TRBV7-9; abundance: -; d_gene: -; len: 14; CDR3nt: TGTGCCAGCAGCCCGACAGGAGCTTCTTATGGCTACACCTTC; CDR3aa: CASSPTGASYGYTF
j_gene: TRBJ2-7; v_gene: TRBV7-8; abundance: few; d_gene: TRBD1; len: 13; CDR3nt: TGTGCCAGCAGCCAAGGGACAGCTAGGGAGCAGTACTTC; CDR3aa: CASSQGTAREQYF
j_gene: TRBJ2-3; v_gene: TRBV10-1; abundance: -; d_gene: -; len: 14; CDR3nt: TGCGCCAGCAGAGATGGGGGTAAGGAGGGTACGCAGTATTTT; CDR3aa: CASRDGGKEGTQYF